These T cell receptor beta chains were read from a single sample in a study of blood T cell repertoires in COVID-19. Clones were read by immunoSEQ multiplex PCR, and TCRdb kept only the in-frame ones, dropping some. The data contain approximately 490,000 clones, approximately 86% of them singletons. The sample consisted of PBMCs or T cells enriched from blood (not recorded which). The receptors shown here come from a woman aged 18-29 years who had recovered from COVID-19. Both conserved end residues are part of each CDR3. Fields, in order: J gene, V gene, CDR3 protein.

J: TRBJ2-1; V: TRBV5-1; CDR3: CASQERDRGQNEQFF
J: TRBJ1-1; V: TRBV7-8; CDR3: CASSLGHDRGPFYVNTEAFF
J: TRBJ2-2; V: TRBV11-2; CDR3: CASSPASGVVNGELFF
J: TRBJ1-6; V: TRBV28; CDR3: CASRSHSGGRNSPLHF
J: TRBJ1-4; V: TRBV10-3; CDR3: CAISNTGVREKLFF
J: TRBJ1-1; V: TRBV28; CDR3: CASSLSGQLEAFF
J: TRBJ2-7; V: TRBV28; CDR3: CASSPRVGRGYEQYF
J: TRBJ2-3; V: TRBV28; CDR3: CASSLLTSGGSYTQYF
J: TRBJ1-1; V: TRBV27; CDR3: CASRRDGENTEAFF
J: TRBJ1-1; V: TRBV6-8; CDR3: CASSYTAMNTEAFF
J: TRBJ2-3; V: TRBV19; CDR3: CASTRGSTDTQYF
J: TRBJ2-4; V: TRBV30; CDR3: CAWMSSNLAKNIQYF
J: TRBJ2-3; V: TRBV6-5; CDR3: CASRPGGGTDTQYF
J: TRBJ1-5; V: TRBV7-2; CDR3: CASSLGYNQPQHF
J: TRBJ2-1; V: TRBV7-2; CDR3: CASSRTSGEYNEQFF
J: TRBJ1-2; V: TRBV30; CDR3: CAWRAQARGYTF
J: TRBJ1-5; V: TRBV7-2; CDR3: CASSSDSLLNQPQHF
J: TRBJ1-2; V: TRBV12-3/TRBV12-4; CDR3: CASSSDGYYGYTF
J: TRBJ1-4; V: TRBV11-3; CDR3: CASSSVRTPTNEKLFF
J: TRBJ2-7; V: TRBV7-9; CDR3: CASSQGDSYEQYF
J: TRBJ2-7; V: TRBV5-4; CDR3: CASSLGIAGLSSYEQYF
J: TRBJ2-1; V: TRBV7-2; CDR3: CASSFGPLTFF
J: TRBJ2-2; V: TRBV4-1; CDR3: CASSPGTSGGELFF
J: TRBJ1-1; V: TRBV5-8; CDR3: CASSLRAGEAFF
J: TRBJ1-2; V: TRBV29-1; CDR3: CSVGQGQRIGGYTF
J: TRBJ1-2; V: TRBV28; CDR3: CASRYMGGKGYTF
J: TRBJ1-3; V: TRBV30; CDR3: CAWSDDSLYVAIYF
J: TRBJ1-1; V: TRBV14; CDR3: CASSQEYQGWGDTEAFF
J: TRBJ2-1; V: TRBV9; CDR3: CASSVGNTYNEQFF
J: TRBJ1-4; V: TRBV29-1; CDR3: CSVGVGNEKLFF
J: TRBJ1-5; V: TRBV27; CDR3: CASSQGQGANQPQHF
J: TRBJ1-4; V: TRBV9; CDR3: CASSVDGAATNEKLFF
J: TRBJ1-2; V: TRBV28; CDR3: CASTTGNYGYTF
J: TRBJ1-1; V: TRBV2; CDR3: CASRIQGALNTEAFF
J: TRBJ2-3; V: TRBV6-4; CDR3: CASSAGDKSTDTQYF
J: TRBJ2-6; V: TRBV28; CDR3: CASSSAALGGGANVLTF
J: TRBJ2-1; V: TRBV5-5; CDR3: CASSLVVYSYNEQFF
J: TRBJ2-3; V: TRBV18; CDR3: CASSPRPGDNVDGTDTQYF
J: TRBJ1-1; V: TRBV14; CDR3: CASSQDYIGGHTEAFF
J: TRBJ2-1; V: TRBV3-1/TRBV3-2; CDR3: CASSSRRGGRPDSPSSYNEQFF